The 11 T cell receptor beta chains in this list originate from one sample, sequenced in a study of identical twins. TCRdb re-analysed the 5' RACE reads in MiXCR, keeping a single row per CDR3 protein. This repertoire shows about 1.7 million distinct CDR3 sequences, under 35% found once; its top ten account for around 0.3%. Sequencing input: cord blood. The source is a newborn girl in good health.

The chain is built from TRBV20-1 and TRBJ2-7; tentatively, D is TRBD2 (6 bases). With 4 bases removed from V and 2 bases from J, the gap between germline ends came to 21 bases. The CDR3 runs to 16 residues. Germline V gene lookup returns CDR1 DFQATT and CDR2 SNEGSKA (reference sequence). The CDR3 sequence is CSANWDLGQMAYEQYF. In DNA, the CDR3 is TGCAGTGCTAACTGGGACTTGGGGCAGATGGCCTACGAGCAGTACTTC.

This clonotype was seen a handful of times. The chain couples TRBV28 to TRBJ1-4, with TRBD1 as a possible D gene (6 bases). In germline, CDR1 is MDHEN, CDR2 SYDVKM. Trimming cost V 1 base and J 4 bases, with 10 bases left between them. The CDR3 covers 15 residues. CDR3: CASSLSDRINEKLFF. For the CDR3, the DNA is TGTGCCAGCAGTTTATCCGACAGGATTAATGAAAAACTGTTTTTT.

This clonotype came up a few times. The chain links TRBV20-1 to TRBJ1-2; TRBD1 aligns across 12 bases. The CDR3 is 16 residues long. Per germline, CDR1 DFQATT and CDR2 SNEGSKA (reference sequence). V was pared by 5 bases and J by 0 bases, with 7 bases of the junction left unmatched. The CDR3 DNA follows: TGCAGTGCTCGGGGACAGGGGGCGAATACTAACTATGGCTACACCTTC. Translating gives CSARGQGANTNYGYTF.

The rearrangement uses TRBV4-1 and TRBJ2-3, with TRBD1 matching 9 bases. The junction had 8 bases not matched to a gene; V was cut back by 4 bases and J by 0 bases. The germline gives CDR1 MGHRA, CDR2 YSYEKL. The length of the CDR3 is 17 residues. Here the CDR3 DNA reads TGCGCCAGCAGCCTTACCAGGACAGGGGTAAGCACAGATACGCAGTATTTT. Amino acid sequence: CASSLTRTGVSTDTQYF.

The rearrangement joins TRBV3-1 to TRBJ2-3; the D is unclear. Germline V gene lookup returns CDR1 LGHDT and CDR2 YNNKEL (reference sequence). This CDR3 has 15 amino acids. V lost 1 base, J lost 2 bases, and 10 bases lay in between. The CDR3 sequence: CASSQVLSVTDTQYF. CDR3 in DNA: TGTGCCAGCAGCCAAGTATTGTCAGTCACAGATACGCAGTATTTT.

This clonotype was detected once. CDR3 bases: TGTGCCAGCAGCCCTCCTACCTCGAACACCGGGGAGCTGTTTTTT. Translation gives CASSPPTSNTGELFF. The chain uses TRBV3-1 and TRBJ2-2; D not resolved. There are 15 residues in the CDR3. Germline assignment: CDR1 LGHDT and CDR2 YNNKEL (reference sequence). Between the trimmed V and J ends, which lost 4 bases and 0 bases, there was a span of 9 bases.

The CDR3 spells CSASNPGQGPYSNQPQHF. DNA for the CDR3: TGCAGTGCTAGTAATCCGGGACAGGGGCCTTATAGCAATCAGCCCCAGCATTTT. V gene TRBV20-1 combines with J gene TRBJ1-5, with 10 bases matching TRBD1. The CDR3 spans 18 residues. V was pared by 3 bases and J by 0 bases, with 11 bases of the junction left unmatched. CDR1 is DFQATT and CDR2 is SNEGSKA in the germline V gene (reference sequence).

This clonotype appeared many times. The chain employs TRBV29-1 and TRBJ2-7; D gene unclear. Trimming removed 4 bases at V and 5 bases at J, with 6 bases between. From germline, CDR1 is SQVTM and CDR2 ANQGSEA. This CDR3 spans 10 amino acids. This CDR3 is CSVATDEQYF. CDR3 nucleotides: TGCAGCGTTGCTACCGACGAGCAGTACTTC.

The chain is built from TRBV25-1 and TRBJ1-6, with 7 bases that match TRBD1. The CDR3 loop spans 15 amino acids. Germline-derived CDR1 and CDR2 are MGHDK and SYGVNS. V dropped 5 bases and J dropped 8; count of bases not matched to a gene: 9. CDR3 in DNA: TGTGCCAGCAGTCCACAGGGGAAAGCAGATTCACCCCTCCACTTT. Residues: CASSPQGKADSPLHF.

J is TRBJ2-7 and V is TRBV7-9; D call uncertain. V lost 4 bases and J lost 5, with 12 bases in between. The CDR3 is 13 residues long. Looked up from germline, CDR1 is SEHNR and CDR2 is FQNEAQ (reference sequence). The CDR3 bases are TGTGCCAGCAGCTCGGTCCCCGGTAACGAGCAGTACTTC. It encodes CASSSVPGNEQYF.

V usage is TRBV7-2 and J usage is TRBJ2-7; TRBD2 agrees at 12 bases. The J segment lost 5 bases and the V segment lost 0 bases, leaving 11 bases of the junction unmatched. The CDR3 is 18 amino acids. Germline V gene lookup returns CDR1 SGHTA and CDR2 FQGNSA. The DNA of the CDR3 is TGTGCCAGCAGCTTAGCCCCGACTAGCGGGAGAGCTTACGACGAGCAGTACTTC. This translates into CASSLAPTSGRAYDEQYF.